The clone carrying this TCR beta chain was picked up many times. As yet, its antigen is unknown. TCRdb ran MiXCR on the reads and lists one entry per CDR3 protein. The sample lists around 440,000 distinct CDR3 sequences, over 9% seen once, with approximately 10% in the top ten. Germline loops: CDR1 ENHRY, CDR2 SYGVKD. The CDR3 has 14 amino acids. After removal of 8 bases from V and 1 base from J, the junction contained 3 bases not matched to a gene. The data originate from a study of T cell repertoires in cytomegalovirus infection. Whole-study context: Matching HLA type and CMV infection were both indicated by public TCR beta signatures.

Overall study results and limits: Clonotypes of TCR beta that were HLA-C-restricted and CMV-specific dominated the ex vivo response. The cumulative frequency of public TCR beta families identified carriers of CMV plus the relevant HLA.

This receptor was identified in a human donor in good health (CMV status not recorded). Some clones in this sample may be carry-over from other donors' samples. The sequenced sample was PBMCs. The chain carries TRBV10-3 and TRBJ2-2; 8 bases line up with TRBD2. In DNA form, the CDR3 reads TGTGCCATCGGGGGACTAGAGAACACCGGGGAGCTGTTTTTT. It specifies CAIGGLENTGELFF.